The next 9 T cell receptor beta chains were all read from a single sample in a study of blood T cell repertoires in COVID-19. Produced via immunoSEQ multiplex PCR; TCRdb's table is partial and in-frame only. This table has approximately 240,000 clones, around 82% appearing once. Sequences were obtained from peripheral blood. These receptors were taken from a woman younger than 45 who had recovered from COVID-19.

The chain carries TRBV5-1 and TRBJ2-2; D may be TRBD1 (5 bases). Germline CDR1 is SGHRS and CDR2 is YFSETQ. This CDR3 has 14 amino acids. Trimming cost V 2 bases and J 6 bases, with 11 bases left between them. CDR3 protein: CASSFVREAGELFF. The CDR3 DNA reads TGCGCCAGCAGCTTCGTCAGGGAAGCCGGGGAGCTGTTTTTT.

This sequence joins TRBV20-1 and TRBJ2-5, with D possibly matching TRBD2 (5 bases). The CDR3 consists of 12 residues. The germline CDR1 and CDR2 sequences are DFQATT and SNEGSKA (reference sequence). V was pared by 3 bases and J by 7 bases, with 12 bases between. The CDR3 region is CSASEGEGTQYF. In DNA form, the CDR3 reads TGCAGTGCTAGTGAGGGTGAGGGGACCCAGTACTTC.

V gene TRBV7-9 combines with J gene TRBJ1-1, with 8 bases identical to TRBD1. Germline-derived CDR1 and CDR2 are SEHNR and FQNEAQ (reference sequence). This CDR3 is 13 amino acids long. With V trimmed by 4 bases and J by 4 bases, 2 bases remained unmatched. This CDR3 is CASSWTGLTEAFF. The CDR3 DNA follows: TGTGCCAGCAGCTGGACAGGGCTCACTGAAGCTTTCTTT. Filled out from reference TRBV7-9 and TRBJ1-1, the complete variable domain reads DTGVSQNPRHKITKRGQNVTFRCDPISEHNRLYWYRQTLGQGPEFLTYFQNEAQLEKSRLLSDRFSAERPKGSFSTLEIQRTEQGDSAMYLCASSWTGLTEAFFGQGTRLTVV.

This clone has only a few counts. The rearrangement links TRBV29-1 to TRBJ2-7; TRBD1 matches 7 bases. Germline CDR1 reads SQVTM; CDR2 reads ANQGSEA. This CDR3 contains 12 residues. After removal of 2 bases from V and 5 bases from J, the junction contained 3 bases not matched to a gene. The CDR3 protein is CSVESGQDEQYF. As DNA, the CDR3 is TGCAGCGTTGAAAGCGGACAGGACGAGCAGTACTTC.

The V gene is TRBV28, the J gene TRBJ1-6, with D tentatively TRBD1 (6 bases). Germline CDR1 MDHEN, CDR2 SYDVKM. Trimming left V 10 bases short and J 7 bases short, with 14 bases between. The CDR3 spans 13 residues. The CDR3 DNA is TGTGCCATTCAGGGGAGAAAGAATTCACCCCTCCACTTT. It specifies CAIQGRKNSPLHF. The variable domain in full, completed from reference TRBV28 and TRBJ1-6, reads DVKVTQSSRYLVKRTGEKVFLECVQDMDHENMFWYRQDPGLGLRLIYFSYDVKMKEKGDIPEGYSVSREKKERFSLILESASTNQTSMYLCAIQGRKNSPLHFGNGTRLTVT.

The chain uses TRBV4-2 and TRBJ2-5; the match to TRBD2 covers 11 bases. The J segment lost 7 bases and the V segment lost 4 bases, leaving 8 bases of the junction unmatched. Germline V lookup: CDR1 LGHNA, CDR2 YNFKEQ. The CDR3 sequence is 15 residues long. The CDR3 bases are TGTGCCAGCAGCCCCCAGACTAGCGGGATTGGGACCCAGTACTTC. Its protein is CASSPQTSGIGTQYF.

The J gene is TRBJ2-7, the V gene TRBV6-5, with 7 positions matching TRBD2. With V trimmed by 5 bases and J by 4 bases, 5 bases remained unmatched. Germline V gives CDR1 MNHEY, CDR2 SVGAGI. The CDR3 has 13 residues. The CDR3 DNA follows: TGTGCCAGCAGTCCCCTGGGAGGGTACGAGCAGTACTTC. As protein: CASSPLGGYEQYF.

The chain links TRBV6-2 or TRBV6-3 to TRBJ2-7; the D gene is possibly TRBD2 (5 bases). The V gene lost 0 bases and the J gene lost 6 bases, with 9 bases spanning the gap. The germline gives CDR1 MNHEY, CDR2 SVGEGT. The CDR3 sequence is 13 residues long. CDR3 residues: CASSYSRTGEQYF. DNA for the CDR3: TGTGCCAGCAGTTACTCGAGGACTGGCGAGCAGTACTTC.

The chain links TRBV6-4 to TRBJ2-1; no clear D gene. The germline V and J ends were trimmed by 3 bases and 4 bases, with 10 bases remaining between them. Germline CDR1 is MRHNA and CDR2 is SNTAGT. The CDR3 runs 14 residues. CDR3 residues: CASSDGNRYNEQFF. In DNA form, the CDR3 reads TGTGCCAGCAGTGATGGTAACCGGTACAATGAGCAGTTCTTC.